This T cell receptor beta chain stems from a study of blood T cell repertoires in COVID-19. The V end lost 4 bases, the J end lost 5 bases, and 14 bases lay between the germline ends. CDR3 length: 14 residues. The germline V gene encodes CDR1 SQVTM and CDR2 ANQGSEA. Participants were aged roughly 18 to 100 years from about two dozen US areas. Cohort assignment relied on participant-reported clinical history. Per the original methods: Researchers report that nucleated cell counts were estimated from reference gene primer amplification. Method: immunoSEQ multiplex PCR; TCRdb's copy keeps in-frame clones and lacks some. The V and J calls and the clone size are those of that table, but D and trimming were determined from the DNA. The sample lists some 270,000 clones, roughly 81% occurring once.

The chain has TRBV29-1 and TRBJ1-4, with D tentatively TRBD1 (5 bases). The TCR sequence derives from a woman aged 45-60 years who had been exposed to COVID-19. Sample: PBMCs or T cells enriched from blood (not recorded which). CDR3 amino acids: CSVGAGPSNEKLFF. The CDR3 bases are TGCAGCGTTGGCGCAGGGCCTTCGAATGAAAAACTGTTTTTT.